The present TCR beta chain was sequenced within a study of T cell responses to AZD1222 COVID-19 vaccine. Study results and limitations: Close to half of spike-specific TCRs reportedly recognize unmutated variant regions. At baseline, seropositivity was found in only a handful of AZD1222 recipients.

TCRdb's table, derived via immunoSEQ multiplex PCR, lists solely in-frame clones and lacks some. This table holds tens of thousands of clones, about 85% found once. V was pared by 5 bases and J by 2 bases, with 4 bases of the junction left unmatched. This CDR3 has 14 residues. The germline V gene has CDR1 LNHDA and CDR2 SQIVND (reference sequence). Turning to this clone: Its antigen is not known.

This chain links TRBV19 with TRBJ2-7; 9 bases fit TRBD1. The clonotype was recovered from an adult in good health. Source: peripheral blood, taken on day 0 of AZD1222 vaccination. The CDR3 DNA follows: TGTGCCAGTAGTGTGGACAGGGGACCCTACGAGCAGTACTTC. This translates into CASSVDRGPYEQYF.